This T cell receptor beta chain appears in the sequencing data of a study of shared clonotypes between healthy human individuals. Study summary: Ranging from 18 to 49 in age, donors were two women and a few men.

Comments on this clone: What it binds is unknown.

Some clones are missing from TCRdb's copy, which holds only in-frame ones; the method was immunoSEQ multiplex PCR. The sample includes about 2.4 million clones, over 85% of them seen just once. Recent acute infections and vaccinations were absent in the healthy HIV-negative adult donors. Each donor was a Caucasian adult residing in Nashville, Tennessee. Broader study findings: The study found about 5% of naive CD4 clonotypes shared across a handful of donors.

The CDR3 is made up of 15 amino acids. The V segment lost 3 bases and the J segment 4 bases; nucleotides outside the gene matches: 5. Germline lookup yields CDR1 ENHRY and CDR2 SYGVKD. Specimen: naive CD4+ T cells sorted from blood. Subset: CD45RA+ positively selected. The source of this sequence is a man younger than 35 in good health. The V gene is TRBV10-3, the J gene TRBJ2-1; 8 bases align to TRBD2. In DNA, the CDR3 is TGTGCCATCAGTGAAAATAGCGGGGAATACAATGAGCAGTTCTTC. Translated: CAISENSGEYNEQFF.